Below, one T cell receptor (beta chain) is given with its context. What it binds is unknown. This record belongs to a study of T cell responses to AZD1222 COVID-19 vaccine. Points from the study as a whole: Baseline serostatus was positive in only 5 to 7 AZD1222 recipients. Increased Spike-specific TCR breadth and depth were observed after two AZD1222 doses. Reportedly, nearly half the spike-specific TCRs target unmutated variant regions.

TCRdb keeps only in-frame clones here, not all; method: immunoSEQ multiplex PCR. Of approximately 120,000 clones listed, 89% were seen once; the top ten hold roughly 1.5%. Germline CDR1 and CDR2: SGDLS and YYNGEE. The length of the CDR3 is 12 residues. Losses at the gene ends were 3 bases for V and 6 bases for J; bases not matched to a gene: 2. The clonotype comes from an adult in good health. The specimen was peripheral blood, collected on day 0 of AZD1222 vaccination. The rearrangement joins TRBV9 to TRBJ1-2; the match to TRBD1 covers 7 bases. The CDR3 reads CASSGGQDGYTF. Here the CDR3 DNA reads TGTGCCAGCAGCGGCGGACAGGATGGCTACACCTTC.